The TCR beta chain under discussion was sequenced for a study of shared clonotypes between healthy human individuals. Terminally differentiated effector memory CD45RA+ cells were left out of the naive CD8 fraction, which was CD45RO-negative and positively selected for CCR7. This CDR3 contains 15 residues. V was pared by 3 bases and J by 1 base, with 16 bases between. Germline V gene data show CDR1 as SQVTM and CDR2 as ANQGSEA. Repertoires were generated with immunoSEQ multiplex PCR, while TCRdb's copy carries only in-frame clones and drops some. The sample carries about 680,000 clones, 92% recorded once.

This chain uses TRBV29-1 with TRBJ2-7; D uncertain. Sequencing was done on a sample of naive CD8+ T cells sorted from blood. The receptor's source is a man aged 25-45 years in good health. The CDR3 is CSVENRRDTSYEQYF. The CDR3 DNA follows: TGCAGCGTTGAGAATCGTAGGGATACATCCTACGAGCAGTACTTC.